This T cell receptor beta chain was documented in a study of OX40 agonist ivuxolimab in advanced cancers. Study details: Six ivuxolimab dose levels, 0.01 to 10 mg/kg, were given intravenously every 2 weeks. Overall study results and limits: Several nonresponders also turned out to have low normalized T-cell clonal expansion.

Of note for this clone: Its antigen is unidentified.

The V gene lost 2 bases and the J gene lost 3 bases, with 13 bases spanning the gap. Germline lookup yields CDR1 SGDLS and CDR2 YYNGEE. The CDR3 consists of 15 residues. Patients were ruled out by autoimmune disease history or systemic immunosuppression. Profiled with immunoSEQ multiplex PCR; TCRdb holds only in-frame clones, not every one. The table has tens of thousands of clones, over 85% seen once. Sequenced material: CD4+ or CD8+ T cells sorted from blood, taken in a trial of the OX40 agonist ivuxolimab. The clonotype comes from an adult with an advanced solid tumor such as melanoma, head and neck, liver or kidney cancer. This chain connects TRBV9 to TRBJ2-3; no definite D call. As DNA, the CDR3 is TGTGCCAGCAGCGTTAGCTCCCATGGGACAGATACGCAGTATTTT. Amino acids: CASSVSSHGTDTQYF.